This T cell receptor beta chain was documented in a study of blood T cells in healthy people across ages. Overall study results and limits: Reliance upon unsorted PBMCs precluded definitive naive versus antigen-experienced comparison.

Trimming stripped 8 bases from V and 1 base from J, with 9 bases between. The CDR3 spans 12 residues. CDR1 and CDR2 (germline): SEHNR, FQNEAQ (reference sequence). A remark on this clonotype: The antigen is undetermined.

Combining a sample-barcoded 5' primer with a J-beta primer mix, a second PCR ran for roughly 6 to 11 cycles. TCRdb recomputed calls from the 5' RACE reads with MiXCR, one row per CDR3 protein. The sample lists 600,000 to 1,000,000 distinct CDR3 sequences, around 25% occurring once. This sample was also put to use in a study of T cells of mothers and their children. That paper adds: For cDNA synthesis, the complete extracted RNA was used (about 1.4 ug per 15 ul). It was found that thymic selection shapes TCR recombination output similarly in related and unrelated pairs.

This sequence was found in a boy between 10 and 17 years old in good health. The rearrangement links TRBV7-9 to TRBJ2-7; possible D gene TRBD1, 5 bases. Sequencing input: blood. The CDR3 coding sequence is TGTGCCAGCGGGGCGGCGTCCTACGAGCAGTACTTC. This encodes CASGAASYEQYF.